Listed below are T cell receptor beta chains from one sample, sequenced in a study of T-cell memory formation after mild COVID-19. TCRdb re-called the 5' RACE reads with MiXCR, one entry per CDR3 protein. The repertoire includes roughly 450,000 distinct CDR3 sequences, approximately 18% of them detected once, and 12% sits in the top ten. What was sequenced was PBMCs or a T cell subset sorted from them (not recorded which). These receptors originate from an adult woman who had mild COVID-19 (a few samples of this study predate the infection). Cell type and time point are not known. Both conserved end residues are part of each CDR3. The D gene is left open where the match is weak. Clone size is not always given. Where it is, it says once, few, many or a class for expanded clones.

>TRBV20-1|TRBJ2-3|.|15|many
TGCAGTGCTAGCAGGGGGGGGCAGAGCACAGATACGCAGTATTTT
CSASRGGQSTDTQYF
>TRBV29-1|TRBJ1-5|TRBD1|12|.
TGCAGCACCCGGGACAGGGGTCAGCCCCAGCATTTT
CSTRDRGQPQHF
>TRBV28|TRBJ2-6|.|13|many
TGTGCCAGCAGTTCTGCAGGGGCCAACGTCCTGACTTTC
CASSSAGANVLTF
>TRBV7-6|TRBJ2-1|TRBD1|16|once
TGTGCCAGCAGCCCCGAGGGGGATGACAGGGACAATGAGCAGTTCTTC
CASSPEGDDRDNEQFF
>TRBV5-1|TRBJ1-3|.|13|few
TGCGCCAGCAGCCCGGATGCCCCAAACACCATATATTTT
CASSPDAPNTIYF
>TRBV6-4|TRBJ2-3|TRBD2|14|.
TGTGCCAGCAGTGCTAGCGGGGACACAGATACGCAGTATTTT
CASSASGDTDTQYF
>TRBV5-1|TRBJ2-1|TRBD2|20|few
TGCGCCAGCAGCTTGACGCGTGGGACTAGCGGGAGTTGGGGGATCAATGAGCAGTTCTTC
CASSLTRGTSGSWGINEQFF
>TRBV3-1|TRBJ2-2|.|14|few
TGTGCCAGCAGCAGGGTCGAGGGAACCGGGGAGCTGTTTTTT
CASSRVEGTGELFF
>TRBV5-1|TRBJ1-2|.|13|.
TGCGCCAGCAGCTTGGGGGATTGGGAAAGCTACACCTTC
CASSLGDWESYTF
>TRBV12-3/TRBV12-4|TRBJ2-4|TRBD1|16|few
TGTGCCAGCAGCCGCGGACAGGGACTAGCCAAAAACATTCAGTACTTC
CASSRGQGLAKNIQYF
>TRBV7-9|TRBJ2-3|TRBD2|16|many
TGTGCCAGCAGCTCCAACCCTAGCGGGGGCACAGATACGCAGTATTTT
CASSSNPSGGTDTQYF
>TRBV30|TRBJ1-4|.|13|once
TGTGCCTGGAGTATAACCGTGGGGGAAAAACTGTTTTTT
CAWSITVGEKLFF
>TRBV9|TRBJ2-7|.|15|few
TGTGCCAGCAGCGTAGCAGGCAGGAGTCCGTACGAGCAGTACTTC
CASSVAGRSPYEQYF
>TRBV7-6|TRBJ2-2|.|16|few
TGTGCCAGCAGCTTATATGGGGGGATGAACACCGGGGAGCTGTTTTTT
CASSLYGGMNTGELFF
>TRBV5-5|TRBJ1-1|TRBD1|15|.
TGTGCCAGCAGCCACGAGGGACAGAAGAGCACTGAAGCTTTCTTT
CASSHEGQKSTEAFF
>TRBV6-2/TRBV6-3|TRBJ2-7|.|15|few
TGTGCCAGCAGTTACGGGGGGCCTCGCTTCTACGAGCAGTACTTC
CASSYGGPRFYEQYF
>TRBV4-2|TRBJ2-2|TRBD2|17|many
TGTGCCAGCAGCGGCCTTTGGGCGGGAGATGCGGGCGGGGAGCTGTTTTTT
CASSGLWAGDAGGELFF
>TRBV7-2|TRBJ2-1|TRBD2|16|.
TGTGCCAGCAGCTTAGTTCCTAGCGGGAGGTCCCATGAGCAGTTCTTC
CASSLVPSGRSHEQFF
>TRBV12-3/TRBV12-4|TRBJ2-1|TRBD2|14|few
TGTGCCAGCACAGTAGCGGGATCCTACAATGAGCAGTTCTTC
CASTVAGSYNEQFF
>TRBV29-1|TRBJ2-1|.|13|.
TGCAGCGTGAGCGGGCCTACCTACAATGAGCAGTTCTTC
CSVSGPTYNEQFF
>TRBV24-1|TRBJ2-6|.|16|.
TGTGCCACCAGTGCCGGGACCCACTCTGGGGCCAACGTCCTGACTTTC
CATSAGTHSGANVLTF
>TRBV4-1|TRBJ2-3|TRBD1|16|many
TGCGCCAGCAGCCAAGGACAGGGGCTAAATACAGATACGCAGTATTTT
CASSQGQGLNTDTQYF
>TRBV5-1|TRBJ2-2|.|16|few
TGCGCCAGCAGCATAGCCGGGACACTTAACACCGGGGAGCTGTTTTTT
CASSIAGTLNTGELFF
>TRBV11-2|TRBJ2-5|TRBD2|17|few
TGTGCCAGCAGCTTAGTAAGGCTAGCGGGTACAAAAGAGACCCAGTACTTC
CASSLVRLAGTKETQYF
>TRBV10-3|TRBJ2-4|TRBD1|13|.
TGTGCCACCAGCGGGACAGGGGAGGGCATTCAGTACTTC
CATSGTGEGIQYF
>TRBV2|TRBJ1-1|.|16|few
TGTGCCTCCCAAAAGTCGGCAGGAACGGGGAACACTGAAGCTTTCTTT
CASQKSAGTGNTEAFF
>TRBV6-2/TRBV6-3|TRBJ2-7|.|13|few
TGTGCCAGCAGTTACCACTGGAGCTACGAGCAGTACTTC
CASSYHWSYEQYF
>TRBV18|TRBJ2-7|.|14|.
TGTGCCAGCTCACCAACCGCGAGAGCTTACGAGCAGTACTTC
CASSPTARAYEQYF
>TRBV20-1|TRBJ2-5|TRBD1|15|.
TGCAGTGCTAGAGACCCCTACAGGGGGTATGGGACCCAGTACTTC
CSARDPYRGYGTQYF
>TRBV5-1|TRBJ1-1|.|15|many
TGCGCCAGCAGCTTGGGTCGGGGAATGAGCACTGAAGCTTTCTTT
CASSLGRGMSTEAFF
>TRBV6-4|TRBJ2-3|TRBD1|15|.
TGTGCCAGCAGTCAGGGGGCTAGAAGCACAGATACGCAGTATTTT
CASSQGARSTDTQYF
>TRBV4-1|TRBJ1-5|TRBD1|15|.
TGCGCCAGCAGCCAAGGACAGGGGTCGAATCAGCCCCAGCATTTT
CASSQGQGSNQPQHF
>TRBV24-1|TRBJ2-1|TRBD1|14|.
TGTGCCACCAGCCGGGGACAGGGGGCCGTTGAGCAGTTCTTC
CATSRGQGAVEQFF
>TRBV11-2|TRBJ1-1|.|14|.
TGTGCCAGCAGCTTAGTTCGGGGGCGGCCTGAAGCTTTCTTT
CASSLVRGRPEAFF
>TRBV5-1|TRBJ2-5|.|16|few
TGCGCCAGCAGCTTGGCGGACGGCAGGGGACAAGAGACCCAGTACTTC
CASSLADGRGQETQYF
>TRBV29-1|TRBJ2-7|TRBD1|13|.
TGCAGCGTTGCGGGACAGGGGGCCTACGAGCAGTACTTC
CSVAGQGAYEQYF
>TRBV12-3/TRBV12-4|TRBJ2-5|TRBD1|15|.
TGTGCCAGCAGCGACCCTACAGGGGGAAAAGAGACCCAGTACTTC
CASSDPTGGKETQYF
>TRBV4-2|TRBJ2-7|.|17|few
TGTGCCAGCAGCCAAGGCTGGCCCGGGGGAAGCTCCTACGAGCAGTACTTC
CASSQGWPGGSSYEQYF
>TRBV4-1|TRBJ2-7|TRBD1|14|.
TGCGCCAGCAGACCCAGGACAGGGACTTACGAGCAGTACTTC
CASRPRTGTYEQYF
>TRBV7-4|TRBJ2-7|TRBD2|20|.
TGTGCCAGCAGCTCAAGGGGGGCTAGCGGGAGGGCCGACGGATCCTACGAGCAGTACTTC
CASSSRGASGRADGSYEQYF
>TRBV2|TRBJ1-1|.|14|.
TGTGCCAGCAGTGATGGGGGTGGGTACACTGAAGCTTTCTTT
CASSDGGGYTEAFF
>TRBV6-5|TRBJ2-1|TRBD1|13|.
TGTGCCAGCAGTTTACAGGGGGCGAATGAGCAGTTCTTC
CASSLQGANEQFF
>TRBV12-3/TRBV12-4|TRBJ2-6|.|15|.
TGTGCCAGCAGTTTAATGGTCTCTGGGGCCAACGTCCTGACTTTC
CASSLMVSGANVLTF
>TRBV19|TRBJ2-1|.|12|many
TGTGCCAGTAGATCCAGGGTCCATGAGCAGTTCTTC
CASRSRVHEQFF
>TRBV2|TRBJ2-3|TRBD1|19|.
TGTGCCAGCAGGGGAAGACAGGGGTTCAGGGCCGACAACACAGATACGCAGTATTTT
CASRGRQGFRADNTDTQYF
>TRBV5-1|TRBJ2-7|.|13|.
TGCGCCAGCAGCCCCGGTGATAACTACGAGCAGTACTTC
CASSPGDNYEQYF
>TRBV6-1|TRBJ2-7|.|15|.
TGTGCCAGCAGTGAACCCTCCAGGCTTGGCTACGAGCAGTACTTC
CASSEPSRLGYEQYF